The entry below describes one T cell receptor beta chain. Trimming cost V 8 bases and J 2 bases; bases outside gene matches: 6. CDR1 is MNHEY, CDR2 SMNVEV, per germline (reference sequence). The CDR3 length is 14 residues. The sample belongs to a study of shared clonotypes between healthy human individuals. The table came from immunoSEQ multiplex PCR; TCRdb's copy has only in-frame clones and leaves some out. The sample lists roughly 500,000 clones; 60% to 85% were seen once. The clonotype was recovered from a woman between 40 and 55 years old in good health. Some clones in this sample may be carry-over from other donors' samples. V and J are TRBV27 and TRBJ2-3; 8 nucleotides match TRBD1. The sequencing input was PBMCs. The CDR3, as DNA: TGTGCCAGCCGGCGGGACAGGACCACAGATACGCAGTATTTT. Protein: CASRRDRTTDTQYF.